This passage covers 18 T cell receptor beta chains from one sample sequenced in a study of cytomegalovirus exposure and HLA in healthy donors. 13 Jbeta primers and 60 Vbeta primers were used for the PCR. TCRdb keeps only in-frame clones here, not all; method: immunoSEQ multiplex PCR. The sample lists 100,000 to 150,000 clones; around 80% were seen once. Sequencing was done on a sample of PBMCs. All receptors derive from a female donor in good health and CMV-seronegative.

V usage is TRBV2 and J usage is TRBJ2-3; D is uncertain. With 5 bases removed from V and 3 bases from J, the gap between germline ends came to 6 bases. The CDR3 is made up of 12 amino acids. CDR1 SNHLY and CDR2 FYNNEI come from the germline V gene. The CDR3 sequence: CASSYETDTQYF. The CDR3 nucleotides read TGTGCCAGCAGTTATGAGACAGATACGCAGTATTTT.

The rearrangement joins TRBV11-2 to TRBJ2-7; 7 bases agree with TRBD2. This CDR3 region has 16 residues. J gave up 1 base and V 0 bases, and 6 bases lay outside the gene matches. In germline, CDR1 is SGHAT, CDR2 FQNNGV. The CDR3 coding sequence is TGTGCCAGCAGCTTAGATGGGGGGGAGTCGTCCTACGAGCAGTACTTC. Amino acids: CASSLDGGESSYEQYF.

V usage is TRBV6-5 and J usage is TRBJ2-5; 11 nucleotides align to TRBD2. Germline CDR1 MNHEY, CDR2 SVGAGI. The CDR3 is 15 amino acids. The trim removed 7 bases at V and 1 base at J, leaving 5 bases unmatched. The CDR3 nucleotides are TGTGCCAGCACCCTGACTAGCGGGATCCAAGAGACCCAGTACTTC. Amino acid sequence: CASTLTSGIQETQYF.

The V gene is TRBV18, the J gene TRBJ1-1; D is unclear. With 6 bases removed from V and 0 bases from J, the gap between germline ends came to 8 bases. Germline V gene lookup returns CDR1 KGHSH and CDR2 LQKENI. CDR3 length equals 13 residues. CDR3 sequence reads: CASSPDLNTEAFF. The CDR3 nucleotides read TGTGCCAGCTCCCCGGACTTGAACACTGAAGCTTTCTTT.

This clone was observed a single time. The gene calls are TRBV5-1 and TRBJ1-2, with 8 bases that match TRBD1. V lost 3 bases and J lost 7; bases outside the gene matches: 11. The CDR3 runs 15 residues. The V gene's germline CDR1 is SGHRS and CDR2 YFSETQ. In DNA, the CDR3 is TGCGCCAGCAGCTATCGGACAGGGTTGACAAGTGGCTACACCTTC. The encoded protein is CASSYRTGLTSGYTF. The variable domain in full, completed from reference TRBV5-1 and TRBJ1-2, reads KAGVTQTPRYLIKTRGQQVTLSCSPISGHRSVSWYQQTPGQGLQFLFEYFSETQRNKGNFPGRFSGRQFSNSRSEMNVSTLELGDSALYLCASSYRTGLTSGYTFGSGTRLTVV.

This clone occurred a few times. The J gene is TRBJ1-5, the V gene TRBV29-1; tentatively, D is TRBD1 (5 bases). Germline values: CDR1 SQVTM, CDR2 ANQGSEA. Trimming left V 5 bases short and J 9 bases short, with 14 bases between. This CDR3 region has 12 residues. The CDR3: CSVRGGSGPQHF. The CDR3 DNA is TGCAGCGTTCGGGGGGGAAGCGGGCCCCAGCATTTT.

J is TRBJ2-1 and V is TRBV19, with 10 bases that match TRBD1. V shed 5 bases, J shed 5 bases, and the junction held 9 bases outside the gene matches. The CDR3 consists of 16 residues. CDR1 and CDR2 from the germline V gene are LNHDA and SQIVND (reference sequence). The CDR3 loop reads CASSLQTGGLDNEQFF. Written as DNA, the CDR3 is TGTGCCAGTAGTCTCCAGACAGGGGGCTTAGACAATGAGCAGTTCTTC. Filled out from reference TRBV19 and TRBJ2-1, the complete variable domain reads DGGITQSPKYLFRKEGQNVTLSCEQNLNHDAMYWYRQDPGQGLRLIYYSQIVNDFQKGDIAEGYSVSREKKESFPLTVTSAQKNPTAFYLCASSLQTGGLDNEQFFGPGTRLTVL.

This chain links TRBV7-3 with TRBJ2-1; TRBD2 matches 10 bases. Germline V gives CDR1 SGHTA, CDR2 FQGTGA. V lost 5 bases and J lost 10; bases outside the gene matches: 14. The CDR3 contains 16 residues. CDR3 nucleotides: TGTGCCAGCAGCCCCACCCCTAGCGGGAGTTCCAGGGAGCAGTTCTTC. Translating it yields CASSPTPSGSSREQFF.

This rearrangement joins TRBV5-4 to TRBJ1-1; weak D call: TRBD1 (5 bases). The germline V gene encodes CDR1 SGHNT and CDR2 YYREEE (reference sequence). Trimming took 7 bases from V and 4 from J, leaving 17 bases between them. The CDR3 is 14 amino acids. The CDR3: CASSLGVGGTEAFF. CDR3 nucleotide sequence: TGTGCCAGCTCACTTGGGGTGGGGGGCACTGAAGCTTTCTTT.

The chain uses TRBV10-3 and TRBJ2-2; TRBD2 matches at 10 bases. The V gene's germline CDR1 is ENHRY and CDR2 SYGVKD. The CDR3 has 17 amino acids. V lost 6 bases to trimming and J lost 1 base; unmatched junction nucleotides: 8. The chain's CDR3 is CAIRPTTSGMNTGELFF. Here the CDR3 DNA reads TGTGCCATCAGGCCTACTACTAGCGGGATGAACACCGGGGAGCTGTTTTTT.

In nucleotides, the CDR3 is TGCGCCCCTAGCTCCTACAATGAGCAGTTCTTC. It encodes CAPSSYNEQFF. The V gene is TRBV20-1, the J gene TRBJ2-1; D uncertain. CDR3 size: 11 residues. Germline CDR1 DFQATT, CDR2 SNEGSKA (reference sequence).

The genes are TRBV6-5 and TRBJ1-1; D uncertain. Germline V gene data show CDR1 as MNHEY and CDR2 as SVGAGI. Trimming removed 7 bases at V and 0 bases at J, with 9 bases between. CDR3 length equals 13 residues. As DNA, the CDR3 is TGTGCCAGCACCCGTGGAGTGAACACTGAAGCTTTCTTT. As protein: CASTRGVNTEAFF.

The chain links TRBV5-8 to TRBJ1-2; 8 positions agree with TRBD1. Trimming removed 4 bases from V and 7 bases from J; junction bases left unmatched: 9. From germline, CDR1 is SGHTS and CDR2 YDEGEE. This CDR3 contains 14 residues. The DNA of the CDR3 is TGTGCCAGCAGCCTGGACGACAGGGGATCTGGCTACACCTTC. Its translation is CASSLDDRGSGYTF.

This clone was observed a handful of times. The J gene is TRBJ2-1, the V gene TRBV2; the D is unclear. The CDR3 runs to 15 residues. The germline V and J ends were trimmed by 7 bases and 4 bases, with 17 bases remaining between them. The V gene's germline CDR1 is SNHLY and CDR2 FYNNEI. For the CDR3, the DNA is TGTGCCAGCACCCAGGTTCAGGCAGGATACAATGAGCAGTTCTTC. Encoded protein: CASTQVQAGYNEQFF.

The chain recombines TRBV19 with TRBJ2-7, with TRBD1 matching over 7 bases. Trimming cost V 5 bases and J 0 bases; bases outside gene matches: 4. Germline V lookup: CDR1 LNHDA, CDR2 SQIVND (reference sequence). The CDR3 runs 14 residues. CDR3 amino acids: CASSEGDSSYEQYF. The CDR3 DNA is TGTGCCAGTAGTGAGGGGGACAGCTCCTACGAGCAGTACTTC.

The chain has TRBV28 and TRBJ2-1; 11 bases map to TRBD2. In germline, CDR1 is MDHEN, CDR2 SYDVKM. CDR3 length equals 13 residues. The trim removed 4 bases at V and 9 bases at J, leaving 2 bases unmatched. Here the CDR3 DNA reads TGTGCCAGCAGTTCGGGACTAGCGGCTGAGCAGTTCTTC. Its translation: CASSSGLAAEQFF.

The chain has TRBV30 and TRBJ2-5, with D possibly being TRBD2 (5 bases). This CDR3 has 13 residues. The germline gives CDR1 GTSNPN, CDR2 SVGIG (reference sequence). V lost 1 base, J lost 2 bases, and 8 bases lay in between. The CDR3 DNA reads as TGTGCCTGGAGTGGAGGGTTTCAAGAGACCCAGTACTTC. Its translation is CAWSGGFQETQYF.

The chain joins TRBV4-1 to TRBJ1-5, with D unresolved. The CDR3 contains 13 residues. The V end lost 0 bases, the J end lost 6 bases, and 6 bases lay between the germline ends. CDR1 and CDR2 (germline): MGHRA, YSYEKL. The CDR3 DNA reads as TGCGCCAGCAGCCAAGAGGGGAGTCAGCCCCAGCATTTT. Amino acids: CASSQEGSQPQHF.